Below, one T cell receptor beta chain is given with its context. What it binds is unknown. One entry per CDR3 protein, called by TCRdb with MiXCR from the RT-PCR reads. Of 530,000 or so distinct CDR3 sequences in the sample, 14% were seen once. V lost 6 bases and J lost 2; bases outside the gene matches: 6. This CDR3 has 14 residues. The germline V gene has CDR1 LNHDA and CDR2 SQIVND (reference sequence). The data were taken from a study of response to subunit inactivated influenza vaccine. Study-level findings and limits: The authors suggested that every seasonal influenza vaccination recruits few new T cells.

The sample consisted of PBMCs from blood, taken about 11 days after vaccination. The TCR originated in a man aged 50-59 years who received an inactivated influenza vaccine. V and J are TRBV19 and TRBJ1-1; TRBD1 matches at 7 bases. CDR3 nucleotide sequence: TGTGCCAGTAGGGCCCGACAGGGTAACACTGAAGCTTTCTTT. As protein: CASRARQGNTEAFF.